This T cell receptor (beta chain) comes out of a study of T cell responses to AZD1222 COVID-19 vaccine. About the research overall: The analysis combined second doses at about 4 or about 12 weeks. Study results and caveats: The span of vaccine-associated CD4 TCRs extended across spike, with dominance at 160-218 and 743-854.

The J segment lost 10 bases and the V segment lost 6 bases, leaving 9 bases of the junction unmatched. Germline assignment: CDR1 MGHRA and CDR2 YSYEKL. This CDR3 has 14 amino acids. TCRdb's copy holds only in-frame clones and misses some; the assay was immunoSEQ multiplex PCR. Of 65,000 to 100,000 clones in the sample, more than 75% were seen once. On this clone: Its specificity is unknown.

This receptor was obtained from an adult in good health. The gene calls are TRBV4-1 and TRBJ2-2; 9 bases are shared with TRBD1. The source was peripheral blood, collected on day 0 of AZD1222 vaccination. The CDR3 loop is CASSLGTGTQELFF. The CDR3 DNA is TGCGCCAGCAGTCTCGGGACAGGGACTCAGGAGCTGTTTTTT.